This T cell receptor (beta chain) was sequenced for a study of cytomegalovirus exposure and HLA in healthy donors. Study overall: The approximately 120 validation repertoires were produced on the same platform as the approximately 670 repertoires of the first cohort. This was reported in a later analysis.

Overall study results and limits: Reportedly, diagnosis of cytomegalovirus status by the classifier showed high specificity and sensitivity. Generally TCR sequences proved uncommon, though certain public TCRs appeared in numerous donors. Listed as cytomegalovirus-associated were over 150 TCR beta chains.

Regarding this clone: Its antigen remains unidentified.

Repertoires were generated with immunoSEQ multiplex PCR, while TCRdb's copy carries only in-frame clones and drops some. Of fewer than 130,000 clones in the sample, over 85% are singletons; the top ten hold approximately 1.9%. This clonotype originated in a woman aged 18-29 years in good health and CMV-seronegative. Sample: PBMCs.

The CDR3 loop is CASSYRTGEDEKLFF. CDR3 DNA sequence: TGTGCCAGCAGCTACCGGACAGGGGAGGACGAAAAACTGTTTTTT. V usage is TRBV7-4 and J usage is TRBJ1-4, with TRBD1 matching 9 bases. The CDR3 has 15 residues. The V gene's germline CDR1 is SGHVT and CDR2 SQSDAQ. Trimming at V came to 4 bases and at J to 8 bases, leaving 8 bases not matched to a gene.